Presented here are 11 T cell receptor beta chains from one specimen sequenced in a study of CD8 T cells in ankylosing spondylitis. In TCRdb, the 5' RACE reads were re-called with MiXCR into one record per CDR3 protein. The profile shows some 23,000 distinct CDR3 sequences, 2.5% of them singletons. The sequenced material came from blood, either unsorted or a sorted T cell fraction (not recorded which). Receptor source: a female donor with ankylosing spondylitis or in good health (not recorded which).

This clonotype was observed at least ten times. The rearrangement links TRBV7-3 to TRBJ1-5; 7 positions match TRBD1. This CDR3 is built from 19 residues. Germline assignment: CDR1 SGHTA and CDR2 FQGTGA. After removal of 3 bases from V and 0 bases from J, the junction contained 14 bases not matched to a gene. The CDR3 DNA sequence: TGTGCCAGCAGCTTCTCTCGACAGGGTAATTGGGATAGCAATCAGCCCCAGCATTTT. The encoded protein is CASSFSRQGNWDSNQPQHF.

This clonotype was observed many times. V and J are TRBV9 and TRBJ2-7; 12 bases are a match to TRBD2. This CDR3 region has 17 residues. Per the germline V gene, CDR1 is SGDLS and CDR2 is YYNGEE. With 0 bases clipped from V and 5 bases from J, the junction kept 9 bases outside the gene matches. The CDR3 region is CASSVAASGRVPHEQYF. The CDR3 nucleotides read TGTGCCAGCAGCGTAGCGGCTAGCGGGAGGGTTCCCCACGAGCAGTACTTC.

In this sample, this clonotype turned up many times. The V and J genes are TRBV9 and TRBJ2-4; D perhaps matches TRBD1 (5 bases). The germline gives CDR1 SGDLS, CDR2 YYNGEE. This CDR3 region has 15 residues. Trimming left V 4 bases short and J 8 bases short, with 19 bases between. CDR3 bases: TGTGCCAGCAGCCTCCAGGGATCGTCCGGTGACATTCAGTACTTC. This codes for CASSLQGSSGDIQYF.

This clonotype was counted at least ten times. CDR3 loop: CASSVGHSTIDIQYF. CDR3 DNA: TGTGCCAGCAGCGTAGGACACTCGACGATCGACATTCAGTACTTC. This chain uses TRBV9 with TRBJ2-4; no reliable D call. The CDR3 extends over 15 amino acids. CDR1 and CDR2 from the germline V gene are SGDLS and YYNGEE. The V end was cut by 0 bases, the J end by 8 bases, with 15 bases between.

This clonotype was detected ten times or more. V usage is TRBV9 and J usage is TRBJ2-7; 7 nucleotides align to TRBD2. V lost 1 base, J lost 1 base, and 8 bases stayed unmatched. Germline-derived CDR1 and CDR2 are SGDLS and YYNGEE. The CDR3 extends over 16 amino acids. CDR3 DNA: TGTGCCAGCAGCGTAATGGGGGGGTCAGGGTCCTACGAGCAGTACTTC. It is translated as CASSVMGGSGSYEQYF.

This clonotype has ten or more counts. This chain joins TRBV9 and TRBJ2-5, with 7 nucleotides matching TRBD2. CDR1 SGDLS and CDR2 YYNGEE come from the germline V gene. V shed 4 bases and J 2 bases; nucleotides not matched to a gene: 5. This CDR3 comprises 14 residues. CDR3: CASSKGLEQETQYF. The CDR3 DNA sequence: TGTGCCAGCAGCAAAGGACTAGAGCAAGAGACCCAGTACTTC.

This clonotype was counted ten times or more. This chain joins TRBV9 and TRBJ2-1; D is undetermined. Germline assignment: CDR1 SGDLS and CDR2 YYNGEE. V shed 1 base and J shed 5 bases, with 7 bases lying between them. This CDR3 region has 13 residues. The CDR3 nucleotides read TGTGCCAGCAGCGTATTGGGGAACAATGAGCAGTTCTTC. This translates into CASSVLGNNEQFF.

In its sample, this clonotype was seen many times. The rearrangement uses TRBV9 and TRBJ2-1; tentatively, D is TRBD1 (5 bases). Germline V gene sequence: CDR1 SGDLS, CDR2 YYNGEE. V lost 4 bases and J lost 4, with 18 bases in between. CDR3 length equals 16 residues. The CDR3 nucleotides read TGTGCCAGCAGCTCCCCGGTTGGGGCCGGATACAATGAGCAGTTCTTC. Translated, it gives CASSSPVGAGYNEQFF.

This clonotype came up many times. V usage is TRBV9 and J usage is TRBJ1-6; 7 bases agree with TRBD1. V was clipped by 4 bases and J by 4 bases; unmatched bases: 8. This CDR3 spans 16 amino acids. Germline assignment: CDR1 SGDLS and CDR2 YYNGEE. CDR3 sequence (DNA): TGTGCCAGCAGCTCAACAGGGACAGCGTATAATTCACCCCTCCACTTT. Its protein product is CASSSTGTAYNSPLHF.

This clonotype was found many times. CDR3 sequence reads: CASSPRQLSSYNEQFF. CDR3 in DNA: TGTGCCAGCAGTCCTCGACAGCTAAGCTCCTACAATGAGCAGTTCTTC. The V and J genes are TRBV9 and TRBJ2-1; perhaps TRBD1 as D (5 bases). CDR3 length: 16 residues. Deletions cut 5 bases from V and 0 bases from J, with 15 bases between. Germline V gives CDR1 SGDLS, CDR2 YYNGEE.

This clonotype was observed at least ten times. The J gene is TRBJ2-3, the V gene TRBV9; D gene ambiguous. V was pared by 0 bases and J by 2 bases, with 16 bases between. Germline V lookup: CDR1 SGDLS, CDR2 YYNGEE. This CDR3 spans 17 amino acids. CDR3: CASSVATLATTTDTQYF. In DNA form, the CDR3 reads TGTGCCAGCAGCGTAGCTACGTTAGCAACGACCACAGATACGCAGTATTTT.